What follows describes a single T cell receptor (beta chain). MiXCR, applied by TCRdb to the RT-PCR reads, yields one record per CDR3 protein. The data contain about 700,000 distinct CDR3 sequences, 12% to 15% of them singletons. Germline-derived CDR1 and CDR2 are MNHEY and SMNVEV (reference sequence). This CDR3 is built from 14 residues. V was clipped by 3 bases and J by 7 bases; unmatched bases: 5. Source material: memory CD4+ T cells from blood. The chain joins TRBV27 to TRBJ1-4, with 7 bases that match TRBD1. This sequence originates from a female donor in good health, serving as a healthy control. CDR3 sequence reads: CASSFRGSGEKLFF. Here the CDR3 DNA reads TGTGCCAGCAGTTTCAGGGGGTCAGGTGAAAAACTGTTTTTT. Full variable domain (missing parts from reference TRBV27 and TRBJ1-4): EAQVTQNPRYLITVTGKKLTVTCSQNMNHEYMSWYRQDPGLGLRQIYYSMNVEVTDKGDVPEGYKVSRKEKRNFPLILESPSPNQTSLYFCASSFRGSGEKLFFGSGTQLSVL.